The 16 T cell receptor beta chains below come from one sample, sequenced in a study of T-cell memory formation after mild COVID-19. TCRdb reanalysed the 5' RACE reads using MiXCR and keeps one entry per CDR3 protein. Counted here are more than 150,000 distinct CDR3 sequences, less than 20% occurring once; the ten biggest clones make up under 4.5%. The source material was PBMCs or a T cell subset sorted from them (not recorded which). Every receptor here comes from a man in his late teens or twenties who had mild COVID-19 (a few samples of this study predate the infection). Cell type and time point are not known.

This clonotype showed up many times. The chain carries TRBV6-6 and TRBJ1-5; TRBD1 matches 8 bases. Germline V lookup: CDR1 MNHNY, CDR2 SVGAGI (reference sequence). Trimming at V came to 7 bases and at J to 5 bases, leaving 10 bases not matched to a gene. The CDR3 covers 15 residues. The DNA of the CDR3 is TGTGCCAGCATAGAGGGTCAGGGGGCCCATCAGCCCCAGCATTTT. Residues: CASIEGQGAHQPQHF.

This clonotype was seen a few times. This chain links TRBV11-2 with TRBJ2-3; 12 bases match TRBD1. Trimming took 1 base from V and 8 from J; bases not matched to a gene: 10. CDR3 length: 17 residues. Per the germline V gene, CDR1 is SGHAT and CDR2 is FQNNGV. Here the CDR3 reads CASSLVLGQGATPTQYF. For the CDR3, the DNA is TGTGCCAGCAGCTTAGTTTTGGGACAGGGGGCCACTCCTACGCAGTATTTT.

The chain couples TRBV5-6 to TRBJ2-1; D gene uncertain. Trimming left V 4 bases short and J 5 bases short, with 13 bases between. CDR3 length: 14 amino acids. Germline V CDR1 and CDR2: SGHDT, YYEEEE. The CDR3 nucleotides are TGTGCCAGCAGCCTAGGGCGAGATCACAATGAGCAGTTCTTC. Protein sequence: CASSLGRDHNEQFF.

V and J are TRBV7-9 and TRBJ2-7, with D hard to call. This CDR3 is built from 14 residues. Germline-derived CDR1 and CDR2 are SEHNR and FQNEAQ (reference sequence). V was pared by 3 bases and J by 5 bases, with 14 bases between. This chain's CDR3 is CASSLVGFIDEQYF. CDR3 coding DNA: TGTGCCAGCAGCTTGGTAGGGTTCATTGACGAGCAGTACTTC.

This chain connects TRBV9 to TRBJ2-3, with D uncertain. CDR3 size: 13 residues. CDR1 and CDR2 from the germline V gene are SGDLS and YYNGEE. The V and J ends lost 1 base and 4 bases respectively, with 7 bases between them. CDR3: CASSVLSPDTQYF. The CDR3 region has the DNA TGTGCCAGCAGCGTACTTTCCCCAGATACGCAGTATTTT.

This clonotype was seen a few times. The chain uses TRBV3-1 and TRBJ2-5; tentatively, D is TRBD2 (6 bases). The V end lost 0 bases, the J end lost 9 bases, and 17 bases lay between the germline ends. CDR3 length: 15 residues. The germline gives CDR1 LGHDT, CDR2 YNNKEL (reference sequence). The CDR3 DNA sequence: TGTGCCAGCAGCCAAGAAATTCCGGGGGAGGCGGCCCAGTACTTC. Protein sequence: CASSQEIPGEAAQYF.

The chain recombines TRBV5-1 with TRBJ1-1; 7 bases line up with TRBD1. The V segment lost 6 bases and the J segment 4 bases; nucleotides outside the gene matches: 15. Per the germline V gene, CDR1 is SGHRS and CDR2 is YFSETQ. This CDR3 has 16 amino acids. CDR3 sequence: CASTPGGGGSGTEAFF. The CDR3 region has the DNA TGCGCCAGCACCCCTGGGGGAGGGGGCTCGGGCACTGAAGCTTTCTTT.

The V call is TRBV10-2, the J call TRBJ1-6; D gene ambiguous. Germline-derived CDR1 and CDR2 are WSHSY and SAAADI. The CDR3 has 14 amino acids. V was cut by 4 bases and J by 6 bases, with 10 bases left in between. The CDR3 DNA reads TGCGCCAGCAGTGTGGACGGTCGTAATTCACCCCTCCACTTT. It codes for CASSVDGRNSPLHF.

This chain joins TRBV7-9 and TRBJ2-1, with D perhaps matching TRBD2 (6 bases). Between the trimmed V and J ends, which lost 5 bases and 0 bases, there was a span of 17 bases. Germline V gives CDR1 SEHNR, CDR2 FQNEAQ (reference sequence). The CDR3 runs 17 residues. The CDR3 region is CASSPSLATSSYNEQFF. The DNA for the CDR3 is TGTGCCAGCAGCCCATCTCTAGCGACGAGCTCCTACAATGAGCAGTTCTTC.

In DNA form, the CDR3 reads TGCAGGCTAAGGCTGTCGGCAGCAAAGAACACTGAAGCTTTCTTT. Its translation is CRLRLSAAKNTEAFF. This chain connects TRBV20-1 to TRBJ1-1; D unclear. The CDR3 is made up of 15 amino acids. Germline CDR1 and CDR2: DFQATT and SNEGSKA (reference sequence).

The rearrangement links TRBV5-4 to TRBJ2-3; 7 nucleotides line up with TRBD2. The junction had 6 bases not matched to a gene; V was cut back by 3 bases and J by 5 bases. In germline, CDR1 is SGHNT, CDR2 YYREEE (reference sequence). The CDR3 has 14 residues. CDR3 sequence reads: CASSSRLAEDTQYF. The CDR3 DNA reads as TGTGCCAGCAGCTCGCGACTAGCCGAAGATACGCAGTATTTT.

This chain links TRBV20-1 with TRBJ2-7; TRBD1 agrees at 11 bases. The CDR3 consists of 12 residues. J was trimmed by 6 bases and V by 8 bases; bases with no gene match: 6. Germline V gene data show CDR1 as DFQATT and CDR2 as SNEGSKA (reference sequence). The CDR3 is CSPRDRGTEQYF. CDR3 bases: TGCAGTCCCCGGGACAGGGGGACCGAGCAGTACTTC.

The chain recombines TRBV5-1 with TRBJ2-1; TRBD1 is a possible D gene (6 bases). Deletions cut 5 bases from V and 3 bases from J, with 12 bases between. CDR3 length: 14 residues. The germline V gene has CDR1 SGHRS and CDR2 YFSETQ. As DNA, the CDR3 is TGCGCCAGCAGACCCGGGACAAGCTACAATGAGCAGTTCTTC. This gives the protein CASRPGTSYNEQFF.

This clonotype appeared many times. This chain connects TRBV7-9 to TRBJ2-1; D gene uncertain. This CDR3 region has 14 residues. In germline, CDR1 is SEHNR, CDR2 FQNEAQ (reference sequence). Trimming took 3 bases from V and 5 from J, leaving 11 bases between them. As DNA, the CDR3 is TGTGCCAGCAGCTTTTGGGGTTTGGACAATGAGCAGTTCTTC. Protein: CASSFWGLDNEQFF.

This clonotype has at least ten counts. The J gene is TRBJ1-1, the V gene TRBV5-1; unclear D gene. The CDR3 is 13 amino acids. Per germline, CDR1 SGHRS and CDR2 YFSETQ. The V gene lost 5 bases and the J gene lost 3 bases, with 11 bases spanning the gap. The CDR3 sequence: CASRSRRDTEAFF. CDR3 in DNA: TGCGCCAGCAGAAGCAGGAGGGACACTGAAGCTTTCTTT.

The chain couples TRBV7-2 to TRBJ1-2; possibly TRBD1 for D (6 bases). V gave up 5 bases and J gave up 3 bases, with 16 bases separating them. The germline V gene encodes CDR1 SGHTA and CDR2 FQGNSA. The CDR3 has 15 residues. CDR3 sequence (DNA): TGTGCCAGCAGCCTCCGGAGGGGGGCGGACTATGGCTACACCTTC. It translates to CASSLRRGADYGYTF. The full variable domain, rest sourced from reference TRBV7-2 and TRBJ1-2, is GAGVSQSPSNKVTEKGKDVELRCDPISGHTALYWYRQSLGQGLEFLIYFQGNSAPDKSGLPSDRFSAERTGGSVSTLTIQRTQQEDSAVYLCASSLRRGADYGYTFGSGTRLTVV.